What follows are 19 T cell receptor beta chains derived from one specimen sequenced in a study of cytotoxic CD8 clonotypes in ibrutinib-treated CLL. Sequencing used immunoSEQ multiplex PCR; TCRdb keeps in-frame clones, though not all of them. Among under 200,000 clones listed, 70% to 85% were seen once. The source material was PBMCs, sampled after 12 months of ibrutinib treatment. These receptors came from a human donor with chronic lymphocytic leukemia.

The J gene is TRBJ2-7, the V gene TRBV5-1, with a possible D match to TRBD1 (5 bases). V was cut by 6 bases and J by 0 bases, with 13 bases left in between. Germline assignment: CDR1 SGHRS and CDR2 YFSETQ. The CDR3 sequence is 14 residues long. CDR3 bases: TGCGCCAGCAAGCAGACAGATAGCTCCTACGAGCAGTACTTC. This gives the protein CASKQTDSSYEQYF.

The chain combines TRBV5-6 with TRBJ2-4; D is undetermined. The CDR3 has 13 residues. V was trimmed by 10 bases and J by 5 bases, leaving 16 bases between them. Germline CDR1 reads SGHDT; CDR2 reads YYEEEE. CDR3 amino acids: CAVRRLGENIQYF. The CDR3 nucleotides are TGTGCCGTCCGAAGGCTAGGCGAAAACATTCAGTACTTC.

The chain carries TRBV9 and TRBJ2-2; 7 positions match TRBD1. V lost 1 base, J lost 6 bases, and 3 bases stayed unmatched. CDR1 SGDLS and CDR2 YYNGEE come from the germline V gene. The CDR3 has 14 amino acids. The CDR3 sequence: CASSVRTGAGELFF. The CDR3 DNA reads TGTGCCAGCAGCGTAAGAACAGGGGCCGGGGAGCTGTTTTTT.

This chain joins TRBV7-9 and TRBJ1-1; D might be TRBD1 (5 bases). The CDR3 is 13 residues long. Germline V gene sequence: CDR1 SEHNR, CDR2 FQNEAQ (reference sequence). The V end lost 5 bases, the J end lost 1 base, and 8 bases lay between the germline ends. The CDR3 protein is CASSRDRNTEAFF. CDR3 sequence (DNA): TGTGCCAGCAGCCGCGACAGGAACACTGAAGCTTTCTTT. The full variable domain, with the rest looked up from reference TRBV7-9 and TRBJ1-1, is DTGVSQNPRHKITKRGQNVTFRCDPISEHNRLYWYRQTLGQGPEFLTYFQNEAQLEKSRLLSDRFSAERPKGSFSTLEIQRTEQGDSAMYLCASSRDRNTEAFFGQGTRLTVV.

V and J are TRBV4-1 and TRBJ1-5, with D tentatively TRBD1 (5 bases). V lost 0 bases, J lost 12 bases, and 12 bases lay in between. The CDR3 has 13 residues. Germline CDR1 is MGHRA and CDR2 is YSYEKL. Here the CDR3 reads CASSQDGGVLQHF. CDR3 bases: TGCGCCAGCAGCCAAGACGGAGGGGTACTCCAGCATTTT.

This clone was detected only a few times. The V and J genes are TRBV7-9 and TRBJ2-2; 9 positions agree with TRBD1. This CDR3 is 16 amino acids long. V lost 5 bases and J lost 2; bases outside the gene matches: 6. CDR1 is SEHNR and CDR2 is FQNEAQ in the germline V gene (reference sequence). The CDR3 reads CASSARQGENTGELFF. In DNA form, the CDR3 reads TGTGCCAGCAGCGCAAGACAGGGGGAAAACACCGGGGAGCTGTTTTTT.

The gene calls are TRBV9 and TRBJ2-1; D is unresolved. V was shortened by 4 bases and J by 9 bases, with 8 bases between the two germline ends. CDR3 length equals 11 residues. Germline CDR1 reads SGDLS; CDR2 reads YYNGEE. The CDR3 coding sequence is TGTGCCAGCAGCATCAAGGGTGAGCAGTTCTTC. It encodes CASSIKGEQFF.

CDR3 residues: CASKRQSNEKLFF. In DNA form, the CDR3 reads TGTGCCAGCAAACGACAGTCTAATGAAAAACTGTTTTTT. The V gene is TRBV6-5, the J gene TRBJ1-4, with D possibly TRBD1 on 5 matching bases. Germline lookup yields CDR1 MNHEY and CDR2 SVGAGI. The ends were cut back, 7 bases at V and 3 bases at J, with 9 bases in the middle. The CDR3 loop spans 13 amino acids.

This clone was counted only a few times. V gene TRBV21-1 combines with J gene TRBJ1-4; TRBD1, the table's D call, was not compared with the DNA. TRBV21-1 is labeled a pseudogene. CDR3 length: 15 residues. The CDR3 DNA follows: TGTGCCAGCAGGGGACAGACCAATGAGCCCGAAAAACTGTTTTTT. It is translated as CASRGQTNEPEKLFF.

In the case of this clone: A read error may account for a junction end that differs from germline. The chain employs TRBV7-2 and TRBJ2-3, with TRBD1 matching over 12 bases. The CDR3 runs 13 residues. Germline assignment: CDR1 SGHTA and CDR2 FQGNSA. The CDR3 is CASSQERGQGAAF. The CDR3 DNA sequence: TGTGCCAGCAGCCAGGAGCGGGGACAGGGGGCCGCTTTT. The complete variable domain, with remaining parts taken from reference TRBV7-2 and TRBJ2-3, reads GAGVSQSPSNKVTEKGKDVELRCDPISGHTALYWYRQSLGQGLEFLIYFQGNSAPDKSGLPSDRFSAERTGGSVSTLTIQRTQQEDSAVYLCASSQERGQGAAFGPGTRLTVL.

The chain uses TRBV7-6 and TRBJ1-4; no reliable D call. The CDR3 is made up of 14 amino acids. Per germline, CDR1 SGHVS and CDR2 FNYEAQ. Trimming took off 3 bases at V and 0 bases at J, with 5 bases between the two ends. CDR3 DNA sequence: TGTGCCAGCAGCTTTCAACCAACTAATGAAAAACTGTTTTTT. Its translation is CASSFQPTNEKLFF.

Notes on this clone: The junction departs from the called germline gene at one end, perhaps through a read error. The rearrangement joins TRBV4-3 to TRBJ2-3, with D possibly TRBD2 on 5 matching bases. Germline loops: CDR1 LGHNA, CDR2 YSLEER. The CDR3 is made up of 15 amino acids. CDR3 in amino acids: CASSQYWSSIDTQYF. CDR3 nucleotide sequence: TGCGCCAGCAGCCAATACTGGTCTAGCATAGATACGCAGTATTTT.

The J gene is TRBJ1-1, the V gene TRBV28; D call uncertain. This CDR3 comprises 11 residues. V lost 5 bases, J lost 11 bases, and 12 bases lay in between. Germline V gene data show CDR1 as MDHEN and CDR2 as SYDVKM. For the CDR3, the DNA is TGTGCCAGCAGTATAGCAAGGAAGGCTTTCTTT. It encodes CASSIARKAFF. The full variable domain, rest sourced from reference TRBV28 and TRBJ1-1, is DVKVTQSSRYLVKRTGEKVFLECVQDMDHENMFWYRQDPGLGLRLIYFSYDVKMKEKGDIPEGYSVSREKKERFSLILESASTNQTSMYLCASSIARKAFFGQGTRLTVV.

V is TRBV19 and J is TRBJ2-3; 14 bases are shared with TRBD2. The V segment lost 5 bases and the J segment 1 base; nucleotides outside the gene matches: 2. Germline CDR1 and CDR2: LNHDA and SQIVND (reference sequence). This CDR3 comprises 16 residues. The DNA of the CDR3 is TGTGCCAGTAGTCCGGGACTAGCGGGAGGCACAGATACGCAGTATTTT. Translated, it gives CASSPGLAGGTDTQYF.

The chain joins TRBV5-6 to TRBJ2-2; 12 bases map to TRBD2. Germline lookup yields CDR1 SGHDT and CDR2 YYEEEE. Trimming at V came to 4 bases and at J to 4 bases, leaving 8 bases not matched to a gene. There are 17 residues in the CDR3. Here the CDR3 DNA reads TGTGCCAGCAGCCTCCGGACTAGCGGGATCTTCACCGGGGAGCTGTTTTTT. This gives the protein CASSLRTSGIFTGELFF.

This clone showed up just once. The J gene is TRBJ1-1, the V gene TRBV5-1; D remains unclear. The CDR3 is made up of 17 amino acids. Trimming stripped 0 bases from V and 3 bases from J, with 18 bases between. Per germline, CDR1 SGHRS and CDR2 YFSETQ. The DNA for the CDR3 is TGCGCCAGCAGCTTGGATTTTCGGGTCTCCTTTGACACTGAAGCTTTCTTT. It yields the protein CASSLDFRVSFDTEAFF.

The CDR3 DNA follows: TGCGCCAGCAGCTTGGCTTGGGCGTCCTACAATGAGCAGTTCTTC. Amino acids: CASSLAWASYNEQFF. This rearrangement joins TRBV5-1 to TRBJ2-1, with D unclear. Trimming removed 0 bases from V and 1 base from J, with 8 bases in between. CDR1 SGHRS and CDR2 YFSETQ come from the germline V gene. The CDR3 extends over 15 amino acids.

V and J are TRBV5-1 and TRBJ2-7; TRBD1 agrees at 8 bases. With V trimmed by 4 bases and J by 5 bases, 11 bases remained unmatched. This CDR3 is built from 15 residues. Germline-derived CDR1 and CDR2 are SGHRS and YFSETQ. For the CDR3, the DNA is TGCGCCAGCAGCATGAGAGGACAGGGTCTGGACGAGCAGTACTTC. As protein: CASSMRGQGLDEQYF. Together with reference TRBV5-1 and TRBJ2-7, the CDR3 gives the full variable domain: KAGVTQTPRYLIKTRGQQVTLSCSPISGHRSVSWYQQTPGQGLQFLFEYFSETQRNKGNFPGRFSGRQFSNSRSEMNVSTLELGDSALYLCASSMRGQGLDEQYFGPGTRLTVT.

The chain's CDR3 is CAITRDRANSPLHF. DNA of the CDR3: TGTGCCATCACGCGGGACAGGGCTAATTCACCCCTCCACTTT. V usage is TRBV10-3 and J usage is TRBJ1-6, with TRBD1 identical over 9 bases. CDR3 length equals 14 residues. Germline CDR1 reads ENHRY; CDR2 reads SYGVKD. V was pared by 7 bases and J by 6 bases, with 4 bases of the junction left unmatched.